These 8 T cell receptor beta chains came from one sample sequenced in a study of T cells in Graves' hyperthyroidism and ophthalmopathy. The investigators amplified TCR beta CDR3 regions from RNA transcripts. Primed by the HTBI set, a first-round RT-PCR was run on the TCR CDR3. MiXCR, applied by TCRdb to the multiplex PCR reads, yields one record per CDR3 protein. Among about 270,000 distinct CDR3 sequences listed, 22% were seen once. The sequenced sample was blood. Receptors originate from a man aged 25 to 40 with Graves' ophthalmopathy.

This clonotype has ten or more counts. The rearrangement joins TRBV28 to TRBJ2-3; D perhaps matches TRBD2 (7 bases). The CDR3 has 18 amino acids. From germline, CDR1 is MDHEN and CDR2 SYDVKM. Deletions cut 1 base from V and 0 bases from J, with 17 bases between. This CDR3 is CASSLSPIGGASTDTQYF. The CDR3 DNA reads as TGTGCCAGCAGTTTATCCCCCATTGGGGGGGCGAGCACAGATACGCAGTATTTT.

This chain joins TRBV28 and TRBJ2-7, with 8 positions matching TRBD2. V shed 6 bases, J shed 6 bases, and the junction held 10 bases outside the gene matches. CDR3 length: 14 amino acids. Per the germline V gene, CDR1 is MDHEN and CDR2 is SYDVKM. CDR3 residues: CASRRAGGIGEQYF. The CDR3 coding sequence is TGTGCCAGCAGGAGGGCGGGGGGTATTGGCGAGCAGTACTTC.

In regard to this clonotype: The junction shows a germline mismatch at one end, possibly a read error. The chain is built from TRBV6-1 and TRBJ2-7, with D tentatively TRBD2 (5 bases). The CDR3 is 16 amino acids. Germline assignment: CDR1 MNHNS and CDR2 SASEGT. The CDR3 region is CASSNPGRGPSNEQYF. The CDR3 DNA reads TGTGCCAGCAGTAACCCGGGGAGAGGGCCCTCCAACGAGCAGTACTTC.

The chain carries TRBV7-2 and TRBJ2-1; no firm D call. The germline V gene has CDR1 SGHTA and CDR2 FQGNSA. The CDR3 has 12 residues. Trimming stripped 1 base from V and 8 bases from J, with 6 bases between. This chain's CDR3 is CASSLDHYEQFF. CDR3 bases: TGTGCCAGCAGCTTAGACCACTATGAGCAGTTCTTC.

The chain has TRBV20-1 and TRBJ2-3, with TRBD2 identical over 9 bases. The CDR3 runs to 17 residues. Germline V lookup: CDR1 DFQATT, CDR2 SNEGSKA (reference sequence). V trimming: 2 bases; J trimming: 0 bases; junction bases outside the gene matches: 9. The CDR3 loop reads CSARRPRLAESTDTQYF. The CDR3 region has the DNA TGCAGTGCTAGACGACCGAGACTAGCGGAGAGCACAGATACGCAGTATTTT.

Ten or more counts support this clonotype. The genes are TRBV7-3 and TRBJ1-1; D gene uncertain. The CDR3 is made up of 16 amino acids. With 0 bases removed from V and 1 base from J, the gap between germline ends came to 12 bases. The germline gives CDR1 SGHTA, CDR2 FQGTGA. This CDR3 is CASSLTPTRRNTEAFF. The CDR3 DNA follows: TGTGCCAGCAGCTTAACGCCTACCAGGAGGAACACTGAAGCTTTCTTT.

The chain carries TRBV28 and TRBJ1-3; D is unclear. Germline CDR1 reads MDHEN; CDR2 reads SYDVKM. The CDR3 runs 11 residues. V was shortened by 8 bases and J by 0 bases, with 2 bases between the two germline ends. The CDR3 reads CASGSGNTIYF. CDR3 coding DNA: TGTGCCAGCGGCTCTGGAAACACCATATATTTT.

In this sample, this clonotype turned up a few times. The chain is built from TRBV29-1 and TRBJ2-1; 13 nucleotides agree with TRBD2. Trimming removed 3 bases from V and 5 bases from J; junction bases left unmatched: 7. In germline, CDR1 is SQVTM, CDR2 ANQGSEA. The CDR3 spans 16 residues. The CDR3: CSVEAGLAGLHNEQFF. The CDR3 DNA is TGCAGCGTTGAGGCGGGACTAGCGGGACTCCACAATGAGCAGTTCTTC.